The rows below give T cell receptor beta chains drawn from one sample of a study of T-cell reconstitution after alpha-beta-depleted transplantation in children. TCRdb used MiXCR to reprocess the PCR reads, holding one entry per CDR3 protein. The data contain approximately 500,000 distinct CDR3 sequences, 27% of them singletons. Material: PBMCs, obtained before TCRalphabeta/CD19-depleted stem cell transplant. The receptor source for this set is a boy in the first two years of life with Wiskott-Aldrich syndrome, due to receive a stem cell transplant. CDR3s include the opening cysteine and the closing phenylalanine or tryptophan. The order of the fields is V gene, D gene, CDR3 protein. The D gene is left open where the match is weak.

v_call: TRBV7-9; d_call: TRBD2; cdr3_aa: CASSPLPPSGGYNEQFF
v_call: TRBV12-3/TRBV12-4; d_call: -; cdr3_aa: CASSLVRGTPYEQYF
v_call: TRBV20-1; d_call: -; cdr3_aa: CSARALSYEQYF
v_call: TRBV28; d_call: -; cdr3_aa: CASQANYGYTF
v_call: TRBV5-1; d_call: -; cdr3_aa: CASSALARRRTGELFF
v_call: TRBV28; d_call: -; cdr3_aa: CASKRTVERTEAFF
v_call: TRBV5-6; d_call: -; cdr3_aa: CASSIRTGLLAGHEQYF
v_call: TRBV6-5; d_call: -; cdr3_aa: CASSSSNWEGASQYF
v_call: TRBV28; d_call: TRBD1; cdr3_aa: CASGDAGTGVVQPQHF
v_call: TRBV7-9; d_call: TRBD1; cdr3_aa: CASSSGTGYTDTQYF
v_call: TRBV5-1; d_call: -; cdr3_aa: CASSLDENIQYF
v_call: TRBV6-1; d_call: TRBD2; cdr3_aa: CASSIPGLAGGSTDTQYF
v_call: TRBV5-5; d_call: TRBD2; cdr3_aa: CASSTLTSGGYNEQFF
v_call: TRBV12-3/TRBV12-4; d_call: -; cdr3_aa: CASSLSRNSGNTIYF
v_call: TRBV20-1; d_call: TRBD2; cdr3_aa: CSASSPTSGRGNEQFF
v_call: TRBV28; d_call: TRBD1; cdr3_aa: CASSLSLGQEATYEQYF
v_call: TRBV7-2; d_call: TRBD2; cdr3_aa: CASSLIREGEQYF
v_call: TRBV7-2; d_call: TRBD2; cdr3_aa: CASRTTLAELYNEQFF
v_call: TRBV11-2; d_call: TRBD2; cdr3_aa: CASSVRIVAGGPSDTQYF
v_call: TRBV4-1; d_call: -; cdr3_aa: CASSQEGSGGKGYSPLHF